One and the same sample provided the 10 T cell receptor beta chains below, sequenced in a study of T cells in Graves' hyperthyroidism and ophthalmopathy. Amplification of TCR beta CDR3 regions was performed using RNA transcripts as template. HTBI primers were employed in a first-round RT-PCR of the TCR CDR3. TCRdb fed the multiplex PCR reads into MiXCR, producing one record per CDR3 protein. Among more than 500,000 distinct CDR3 sequences listed, about 16% were seen once. The source material was blood. Receptors were obtained from a woman aged 25 to 39 with Graves' ophthalmopathy.

This clonotype was observed a handful of times. The chain recombines TRBV7-2 with TRBJ2-5, with 9 nucleotides matching TRBD2. The germline gives CDR1 SGHTA, CDR2 FQGNSA. The CDR3 length is 19 residues. With 1 base clipped from V and 2 bases from J, the junction kept 14 bases outside the gene matches. CDR3 loop: CASSLGVRSYAGGQETQYF. CDR3 nucleotides: TGTGCCAGCAGCTTAGGGGTTAGATCCTACGCGGGAGGGCAAGAGACCCAGTACTTC.

About this clonotype itself: Here the CDR3 omits its conserved ending phenylalanine or tryptophan, so a read error is the likely source. This chain connects TRBV28 to TRBJ2-7, with unresolved D. The CDR3 length is 13 residues. In germline, CDR1 is MDHEN, CDR2 SYDVKM. V lost 3 bases to trimming and J lost 3 bases, with 9 bases between them. CDR3 region: CASSLTGVYEQYL. For the CDR3, the DNA is TGTGCCAGCAGTTTGACGGGCGTCTACGAGCAGTACCTC.

This clonotype was seen just once. A much larger clonotype is one base distant, so this may be a read error. No conserved phenylalanine or tryptophan ends this CDR3, so it is likely a read error. The V and J genes are TRBV7-2 and TRBJ2-6, with D unclear. Trimming cost V 5 bases and J 0 bases, with 11 bases left between them. The CDR3 sequence is 16 residues long. The germline V gene has CDR1 SGHTA and CDR2 FQGNSA. CDR3 protein: CASSPTVGSGANVLTS. CDR3 in DNA: TGTGCCAGCAGCCCAACGGTGGGCTCTGGGGCCAACGTCCTGACTTCC.

This clonotype was counted many times. This chain joins TRBV9 and TRBJ1-1; TRBD1 agrees at 9 bases. This CDR3 contains 14 residues. Germline CDR1 is SGDLS and CDR2 is YYNGEE. J gave up 8 bases and V 2 bases, and 7 bases lay outside the gene matches. CDR3 region: CASSVEGQGNEAFF. The CDR3 nucleotides are TGTGCCAGCAGCGTCGAGGGACAGGGCAACGAAGCTTTCTTT. The full variable domain, completed using reference TRBV9 and TRBJ1-1, is DSGVTQTPKHLITATGQRVTLRCSPRSGDLSVYWYQQSLDQGLQFLIQYYNGEERAKGNILERFSAQQFPDLHSELNLSSLELGDSALYFCASSVEGQGNEAFFGQGTRLTVV.

The V call is TRBV6-5, the J call TRBJ2-3, with D perhaps being TRBD1 or TRBD2 (5 bases each). Looked up from germline, CDR1 is MNHEY and CDR2 is SVGAGI. Trimming removed 0 bases from V and 1 base from J, with 17 bases in between. The CDR3 is 18 amino acids. CDR3 loop: CASSYSNQGPGGTDTQYF. CDR3 nucleotide sequence: TGTGCCAGCAGTTACTCTAACCAGGGTCCCGGGGGCACAGATACGCAGTATTTT.

This clonotype was counted a few times. J is TRBJ2-1 and V is TRBV12-3 or TRBV12-4; 10 nucleotides line up with TRBD1. The CDR3 extends over 15 amino acids. V was clipped by 6 bases and J by 6 bases; unmatched bases: 8. This CDR3 is CASSHRDRGVNEQFF. The CDR3 nucleotides are TGTGCCAGCAGCCACCGGGACAGGGGAGTCAATGAGCAGTTCTTC.

The rearrangement links TRBV9 to TRBJ1-2; 8 positions match TRBD1. The CDR3 has 16 residues. Looked up from germline, CDR1 is SGDLS and CDR2 is YYNGEE. Trimming removed 0 bases from V and 3 bases from J; junction bases left unmatched: 7. The CDR3 spells CASSVAWTGLDYGYTF. The CDR3 region has the DNA TGTGCCAGCAGCGTAGCGTGGACAGGGCTGGACTATGGCTACACCTTC.

This clonotype showed up many times. V and J are TRBV18 and TRBJ2-5, with D possibly called TRBD1 or TRBD2 (6 bases each). Germline CDR1 is KGHSH and CDR2 is LQKENI. CDR3 length: 11 amino acids. Deletions cut 5 bases from V and 11 bases from J, with 12 bases between. CDR3 coding DNA: TGTGCCAGCTCAAGGGGGGACGGACAGTACTTC. It translates to CASSRGDGQYF.

In this sample, this clonotype turned up many times. This rearrangement joins TRBV7-2 to TRBJ1-1, with D perhaps matching TRBD1 (6 bases). The CDR3 is 12 amino acids. Germline-derived CDR1 and CDR2 are SGHTA and FQGNSA. V gave up 10 bases and J gave up 2 bases, with 11 bases separating them. CDR3 nucleotides: TGTGCCACCCAGGGGTACAACACTGAAGCTTTCTTT. Translating it yields CATQGYNTEAFF.

The chain recombines TRBV28 with TRBJ1-3; D ambiguous. Germline loops: CDR1 MDHEN, CDR2 SYDVKM. Trimming removed 3 bases at V and 7 bases at J, with 10 bases between. The CDR3 consists of 13 residues. Here the CDR3 DNA reads TGTGCCAGCAGTTTGGGTTTTGGGAACACCATATATTTT. The encoded protein is CASSLGFGNTIYF.